This T cell receptor beta chain derives from a study of T cell responses to AZD1222 COVID-19 vaccine. Whole-study results and caveats: Spike-specific TCR repertoires showed rising breadth and depth after two AZD1222 doses. Repertoires in all cases were sampled only once the peak T cell response had passed.

This CDR3 spans 15 amino acids. The V gene lost 4 bases and the J gene lost 7 bases, with 15 bases spanning the gap. Germline V lookup: CDR1 SGHDT, CDR2 YYEEEE. The method was immunoSEQ multiplex PCR; TCRdb's version includes in-frame clones alone and lacks a portion of them. The sample yields 150,000 to 200,000 clones, under 95% seen once. In regard to this clone: What it binds is unknown.

The rearrangement links TRBV5-6 to TRBJ1-6; TRBD1 is a possible D gene (5 bases). The sequencing used peripheral blood, collected 28 days after the second AZD1222 dose. The receptor was derived from an adult who received the AZD1222 COVID-19 vaccine. This chain's CDR3 is CASSRPGLMNSPLHF. The CDR3, as DNA: TGTGCCAGCAGCCGACCGGGACTGATGAATTCACCCCTCCACTTT.